This T cell receptor beta chain comes out of a study of blood T cell repertoires in COVID-19. Study-level information: Some COVID-19 samples were acute and others convalescent; all came from the United States, Italy and Spain. Sources were T cells, B-cell-depleted T cells, or PBMCs; the material itself was cDNA or gDNA.

The germline V gene encodes CDR1 SGHDT and CDR2 YYEEEE. The CDR3 spans 15 residues. Per the study methods: Amplification of reference gene primers provided the estimated nucleated cell counts. Libraries were prepared by immunoSEQ multiplex PCR; TCRdb keeps only in-frame clonotypes and omits some of them. That table is the source of V, J and clone size, and D and trimming were worked out from the DNA. The data hold approximately 320,000 clones, with just under 90% observed a single time. The sequence was obtained from a woman aged 25 to 39 with COVID-19, enrolled during active disease. The rearrangement joins TRBV5-6 to TRBJ1-2, with D hard to call. The specimen sequenced was peripheral blood. CDR3 DNA sequence: TGTGCGTCACATGATCGGGGAGCCTTGAACTATGGCTACACCTTC. Amino acids: CASHDRGALNYGYTF.